This T cell receptor (beta chain) was sequenced in a study of blood T cell repertoires in COVID-19 (dated by TCRdb to 2020 to 2022). About the full investigation: Collaborator samples came from the United States, Italy and Spain and covered acute and convalescent phases of COVID-19. The prospective study material was composed of cDNA or gDNA derived from T cells, B-cell-depleted T cells, or PBMCs. Deeply sampled blood TCRbeta repertoires from subjects exposed to, actively infected with, or recovered from COVID-19 were included in the dataset. The repertoires were made available in a free public database intended to serve as a resource for research on the immune response to SARS-CoV-2. Samples came from the ongoing ImmuneRACE study (first 160 participants) plus 1,254 subjects from 6 global collaborators. Nearly every sample came with metadata listing a de-identified subject ID, COVID-19 status, age in years and sex. Where HLA class I and class II types were available, the types were taken from metadata supplied by the sample provider, not from assay-based typing.

What the study reported, not specific to this receptor: How much clinical and demographic metadata was included differed by source and by participant, and the metadata was provided uncurated.

TCRbeta CDR3 regions were amplified from genomic DNA by means of the immunoSEQ Assay, a bias-controlled multiplex PCR. As for how the authors treated the data: Within the assay, amplification of reference gene primers was used to estimate how many nucleated cells each sample contained. To quantify the absolute abundance of each unique TCRbeta CDR3 rearrangement, sequence reads were collapsed and filtered. Productive Simpson clonality was computed per sample as the square root of Simpson's diversity index over productive rearrangements. Entries here come from immuneACCESS through TCRdb and include only in-frame sequences with V and J called. Some clones fail to appear in such tables; in the studies checked, an unresolved V gene covers under half of the shortfall, and the cause of the remainder is unknown. The V and J calls and clone size were taken over from that table, and D and trimming were inferred from the DNA. Across this sample there are some 400,000 clones, with 90% seen only once. Roughly 6.8% of the sample rests with the top ten.

The collaborating institutions used their own protocols to collect whole blood in K2EDTA tubes. For TCRbeta analysis, collaborator samples were shipped as frozen whole blood, as isolated PBMCs, or as DNA extracted from either sample type. About this clone itself: No cognate antigen has been identified for it. Per-nucleotide qualities are absent, and no much larger clonotype sits a single base away.

The CDR1 and CDR2 encoded by the germline V gene are SGHTA and FQGNSA. Here V drops 2 bases and J drops 0 bases, and the junction holds 7 bases not matched to any gene. The CDR3 starts with the cysteine, ends with the phenylalanine, and has 18 residues. The read is trimmed to its CDR3 DNA, 54 bases read in frame from base 1. The material sequenced was peripheral blood. This sequence uses TRBV7-2 and TRBJ1-4, and TRBD1 matches 9 of the central bases. The TCR sequence derives from a man between 18 and 29 years old with active or convalescent COVID-19. The CDR3 amino acid sequence is: CASSLTGTGQATNEKLFF. In nucleotide form, the sequence is TGTGCCAGCAGCTTAACGGGGACAGGGCAAGCAACTAATGAAAAACTGTTTTTT.